The clone carrying this T cell receptor (beta chain) was observed at least ten times. From germline, CDR1 is SGHTA and CDR2 FQGNSA. The CDR3 sequence is 13 residues long. Trimming took off 5 bases at V and 5 bases at J, with 12 bases between the two ends. TCRdb redid the calling of the RT-PCR reads with MiXCR, one entry per CDR3 protein. The sample carries 550,000 to 750,000 distinct CDR3 sequences, 11% to 15% recorded once. V gene TRBV7-2 combines with J gene TRBJ2-5; D possibly uses TRBD1 or TRBD2 (6 bases each). The clonotype was recovered from a female donor in good health, serving as a healthy control. The sample was memory CD4+ T cells from blood. The CDR3 DNA follows: TGTGCCAGCAGCCTAGTGGGGGGCGAGACCCAGTACTTC. Translation gives CASSLVGGETQYF.